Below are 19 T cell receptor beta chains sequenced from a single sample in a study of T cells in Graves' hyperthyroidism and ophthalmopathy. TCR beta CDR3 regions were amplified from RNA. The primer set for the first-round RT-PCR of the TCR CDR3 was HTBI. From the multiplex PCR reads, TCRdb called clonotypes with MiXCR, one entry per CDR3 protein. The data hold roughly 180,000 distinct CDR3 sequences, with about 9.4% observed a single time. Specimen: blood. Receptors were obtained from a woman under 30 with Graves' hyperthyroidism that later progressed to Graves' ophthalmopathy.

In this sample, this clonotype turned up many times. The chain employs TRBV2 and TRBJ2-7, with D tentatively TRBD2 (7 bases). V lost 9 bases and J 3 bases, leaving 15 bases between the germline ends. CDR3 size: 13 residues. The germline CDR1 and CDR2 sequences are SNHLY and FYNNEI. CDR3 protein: CARGLGGDYEQYF. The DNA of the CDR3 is TGTGCCAGGGGGTTAGGGGGGGACTACGAGCAGTACTTC.

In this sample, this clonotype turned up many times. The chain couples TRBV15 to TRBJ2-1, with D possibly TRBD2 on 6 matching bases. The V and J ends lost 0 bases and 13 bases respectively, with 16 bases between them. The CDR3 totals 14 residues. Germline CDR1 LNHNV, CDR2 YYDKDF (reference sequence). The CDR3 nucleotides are TGTGCCACCAGCAGAGATCGGAGCATAGCGGCCCAGTTCTTC. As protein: CATSRDRSIAAQFF.

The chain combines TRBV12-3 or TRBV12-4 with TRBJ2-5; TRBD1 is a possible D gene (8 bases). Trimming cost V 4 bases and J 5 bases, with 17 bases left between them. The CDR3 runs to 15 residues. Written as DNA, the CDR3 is TGTGCCAGCAGTTCTACAGGGGGGGAATGGGAGACCCAGTACTTC. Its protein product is CASSSTGGEWETQYF.

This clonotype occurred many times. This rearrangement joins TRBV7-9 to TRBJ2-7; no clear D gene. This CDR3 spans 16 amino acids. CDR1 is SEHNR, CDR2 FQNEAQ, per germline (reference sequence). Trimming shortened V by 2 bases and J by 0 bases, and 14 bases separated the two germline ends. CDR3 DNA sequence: TGTGCCAGCAGCTTATCCTACGGACGCAACTCCTACGAGCAGTACTTC. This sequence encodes CASSLSYGRNSYEQYF.

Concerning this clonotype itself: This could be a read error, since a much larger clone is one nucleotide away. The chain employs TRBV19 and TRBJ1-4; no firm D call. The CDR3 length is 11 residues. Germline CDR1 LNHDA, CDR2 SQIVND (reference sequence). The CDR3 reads CASTNREKLVF. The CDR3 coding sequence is TGTGCCAGCACTAACCGTGAAAAACTGGTTTTT.

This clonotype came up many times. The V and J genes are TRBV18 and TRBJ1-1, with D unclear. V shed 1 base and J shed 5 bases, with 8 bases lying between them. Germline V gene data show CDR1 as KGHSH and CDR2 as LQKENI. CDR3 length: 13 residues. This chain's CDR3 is CASSPLAGTEAFF. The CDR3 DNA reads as TGTGCCAGCTCACCACTGGCAGGTACTGAAGCTTTCTTT.

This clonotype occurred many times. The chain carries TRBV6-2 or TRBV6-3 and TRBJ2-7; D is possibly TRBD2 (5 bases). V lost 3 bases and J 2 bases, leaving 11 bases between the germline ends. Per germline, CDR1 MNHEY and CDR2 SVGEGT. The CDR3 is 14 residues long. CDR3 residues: CASSYGGPPYEQYF. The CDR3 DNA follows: TGTGCCAGCAGTTATGGCGGGCCCCCCTACGAGCAGTACTTC.

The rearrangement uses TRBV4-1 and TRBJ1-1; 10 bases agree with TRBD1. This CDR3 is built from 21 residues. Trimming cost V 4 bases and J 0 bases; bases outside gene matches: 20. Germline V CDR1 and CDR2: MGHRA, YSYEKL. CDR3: CASSRGWDRGKNRRLNTEAFF. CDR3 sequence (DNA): TGCGCCAGCAGCCGTGGGTGGGACAGGGGCAAAAACAGAAGACTGAACACTGAAGCTTTCTTT.

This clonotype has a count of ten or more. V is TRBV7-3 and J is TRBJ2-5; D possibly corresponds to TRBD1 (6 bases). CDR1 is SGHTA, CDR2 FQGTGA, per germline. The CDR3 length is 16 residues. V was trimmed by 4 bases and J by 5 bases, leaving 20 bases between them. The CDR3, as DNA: TGTGCCAGCAGCTGGACCCCAGGGGACCTAAAGGAGACCCAGTACTTC. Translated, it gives CASSWTPGDLKETQYF.

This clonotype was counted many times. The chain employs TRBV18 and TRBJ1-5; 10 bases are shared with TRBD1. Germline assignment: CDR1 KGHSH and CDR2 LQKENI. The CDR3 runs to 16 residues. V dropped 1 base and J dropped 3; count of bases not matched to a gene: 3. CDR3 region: CASSPRGTGDNQPQHF. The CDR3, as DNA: TGTGCCAGCTCACCACGAGGGACAGGGGACAATCAGCCCCAGCATTTT.

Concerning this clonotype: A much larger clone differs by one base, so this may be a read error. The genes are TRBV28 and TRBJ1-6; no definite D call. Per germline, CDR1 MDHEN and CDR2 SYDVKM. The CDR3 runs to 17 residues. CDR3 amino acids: CAGRPSSLSSYNSPLHF. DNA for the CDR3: TGTGCCGGCAGACCCTCCTCTCTTAGCTCCTATAATTCACCCCTCCACTTT. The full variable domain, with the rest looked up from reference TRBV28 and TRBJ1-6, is DVKVTQSSRYLVKRTGEKVFLECVQDMDHENMFWYRQDPGLGLRLIYFSYDVKMKEKGDIPEGYSVSREKKERFSLILESASTNQTSMYLCAGRPSSLSSYNSPLHFGNGTRLTVT.

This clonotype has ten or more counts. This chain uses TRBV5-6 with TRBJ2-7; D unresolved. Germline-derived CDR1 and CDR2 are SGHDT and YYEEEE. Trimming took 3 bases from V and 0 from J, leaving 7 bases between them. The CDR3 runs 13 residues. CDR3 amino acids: CASSSTTSYEQYF. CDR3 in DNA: TGTGCCAGCAGCTCAACAACCTCCTACGAGCAGTACTTC.

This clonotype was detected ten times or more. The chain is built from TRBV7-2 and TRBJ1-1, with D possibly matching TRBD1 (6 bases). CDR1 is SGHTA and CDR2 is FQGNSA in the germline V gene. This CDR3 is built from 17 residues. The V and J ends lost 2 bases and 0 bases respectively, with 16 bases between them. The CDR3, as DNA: TGTGCCAGCAGCTTATGGCTTTCCGGACAGATGAACACTGAAGCTTTCTTT. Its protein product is CASSLWLSGQMNTEAFF.

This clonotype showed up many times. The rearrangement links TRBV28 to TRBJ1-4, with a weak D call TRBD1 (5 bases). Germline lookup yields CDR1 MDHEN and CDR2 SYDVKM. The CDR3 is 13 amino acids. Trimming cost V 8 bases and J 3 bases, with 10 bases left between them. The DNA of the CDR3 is TGTGCCAGCCTCAGGGCACCTAATGAAAAACTGTTTTTT. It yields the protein CASLRAPNEKLFF.

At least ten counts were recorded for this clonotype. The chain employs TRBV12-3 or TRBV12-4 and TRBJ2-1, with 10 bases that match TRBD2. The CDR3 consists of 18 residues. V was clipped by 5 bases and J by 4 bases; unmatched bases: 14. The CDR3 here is CASSPGVGSGRYYNEQFF. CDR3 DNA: TGTGCCAGCAGTCCTGGGGTCGGTAGCGGGAGGTATTACAATGAGCAGTTCTTC.

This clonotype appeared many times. The CDR3, as DNA: TGTGCCAGCAGCCAGAACAGGGGCCTGGAGACCCAGTACTTC. As protein: CASSQNRGLETQYF. This chain joins TRBV5-5 and TRBJ2-5, with 7 bases that match TRBD1. V dropped 4 bases and J dropped 5; count of bases not matched to a gene: 8. The CDR3 contains 14 residues. Germline V gene lookup returns CDR1 SGHKS and CDR2 YYEKEE (reference sequence).

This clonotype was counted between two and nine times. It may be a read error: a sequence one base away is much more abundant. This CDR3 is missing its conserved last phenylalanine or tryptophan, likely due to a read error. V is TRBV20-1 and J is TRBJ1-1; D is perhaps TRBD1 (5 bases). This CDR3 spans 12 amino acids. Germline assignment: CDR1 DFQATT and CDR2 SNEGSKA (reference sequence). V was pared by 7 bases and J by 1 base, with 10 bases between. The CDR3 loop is CSVVGQNTEAFS. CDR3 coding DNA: TGCAGTGTCGTCGGACAGAACACTGAAGCTTTCTCT.

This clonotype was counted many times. For the CDR3, the DNA is TGTGTCACGACTAGCGGGGGAGAAAATACGCAGTATTTT. Translation gives CVTTSGGENTQYF. J is TRBJ2-3 and V is TRBV12-3 or TRBV12-4; 12 bases align to TRBD2. The CDR3 runs 13 residues.

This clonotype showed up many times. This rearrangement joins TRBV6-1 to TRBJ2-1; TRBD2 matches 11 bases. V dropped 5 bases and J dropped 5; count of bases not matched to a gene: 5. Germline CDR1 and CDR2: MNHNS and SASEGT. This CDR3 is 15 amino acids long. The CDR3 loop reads CASSIAGGIDNEQFF. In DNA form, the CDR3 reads TGTGCCAGCAGTATAGCGGGGGGGATTGACAATGAGCAGTTCTTC.